Below are 13 T cell receptor beta chains sequenced from a single sample in a study of long-term antiretroviral therapy in people with HIV. Investigators performed immunoSEQ version v3.0 at survey level. Sequenced by immunoSEQ multiplex PCR; TCRdb stores in-frame clones only, minus some. The sample includes tens of thousands of clones, 65% to 90% of them seen just once. Specimen: unsorted PBMCs, collected 0.1 years before starting antiretroviral therapy. The receptors here all came from a man aged 18 to 30 with HIV.

The chain combines TRBV5-4 with TRBJ2-1, with D possibly being TRBD2 (5 bases). Trimming cost V 4 bases and J 8 bases, with 13 bases left between them. CDR1 is SGHNT and CDR2 is YYREEE in the germline V gene (reference sequence). This CDR3 has 13 residues. CDR3 protein: CASSRYLADEQFF. CDR3 DNA: TGTGCCAGCAGCCGTTACCTAGCAGATGAGCAGTTCTTC.

This rearrangement joins TRBV7-8 to TRBJ2-5; D remains ambiguous. V gave up 2 bases and J gave up 3 bases, with 13 bases separating them. The CDR3 sequence is 15 residues long. CDR1 is SGHVS and CDR2 is FQNEAQ in the germline V gene. The CDR3 bases are TGTGCCAGCAGCTTAATGATCCTCGAGGAAGAGACCCAGTACTTC. Translation gives CASSLMILEEETQYF.

In its sample, this clone is medium-sized. Here the CDR3 DNA reads TGTGCCAGCAGTTCCCCCGGTGCCTCCCCCCGGATCGAGCAGTACTTC. It is translated as CASSSPGASPRIEQYF. The rearrangement links TRBV28 to TRBJ2-7; D not resolved. Trimming took off 4 bases at V and 6 bases at J, with 22 bases between the two ends. Germline V gene lookup returns CDR1 MDHEN and CDR2 SYDVKM. This CDR3 comprises 16 residues.

The V call is TRBV6-6, the J call TRBJ1-4; TRBD1 might be the D (5 bases). This CDR3 has 15 amino acids. Germline assignment: CDR1 MNHNY and CDR2 SVGAGI (reference sequence). V gave up 2 bases and J gave up 7 bases, with 14 bases separating them. This CDR3 reads CASSYSGAAGEKLFF. The CDR3 DNA is TGTGCCAGCAGTTACAGCGGGGCGGCGGGTGAAAAACTGTTTTTT.

The chain employs TRBV4-1 and TRBJ2-7; TRBD1 agrees at 10 bases. With V trimmed by 4 bases and J by 7 bases, 10 bases remained unmatched. This CDR3 comprises 15 residues. Germline V CDR1 and CDR2: MGHRA, YSYEKL. CDR3 loop: CASSRETGTGVEQYF. Here the CDR3 DNA reads TGCGCCAGCAGCCGAGAAACCGGGACAGGGGTTGAGCAGTACTTC.

The chain uses TRBV4-1 and TRBJ2-1; 8 bases are shared with TRBD2. CDR1 MGHRA and CDR2 YSYEKL come from the germline V gene. Trimming at V came to 4 bases and at J to 8 bases, leaving 10 bases not matched to a gene. The CDR3 spans 15 residues. DNA of the CDR3: TGCGCCAGCAGCCCCTCCGGACTAGCTTTCGATGAGCAGTTCTTC. Its protein is CASSPSGLAFDEQFF.

The chain links TRBV27 to TRBJ2-1; TRBD2 matches 7 bases. This CDR3 has 15 amino acids. The J segment lost 2 bases and the V segment lost 4 bases, leaving 5 bases of the junction unmatched. Germline CDR1 is MNHEY and CDR2 is SMNVEV (reference sequence). In DNA form, the CDR3 reads TGTGCCAGCAGTTCGAGGACTAGTCCCTACAATGAGCAGTTCTTC. This codes for CASSSRTSPYNEQFF.

This chain links TRBV5-8 with TRBJ2-7; D assignment may be TRBD1 or TRBD2 (5 bases each). This CDR3 has 15 residues. The germline V and J ends were trimmed by 2 bases and 3 bases, with 15 bases remaining between them. Germline CDR1 SGHTS, CDR2 YDEGEE. The CDR3 DNA reads as TGTGCCAGCAGCTTTGGGACCGGCAGTCACTACGAGCAGTACTTC. This translates into CASSFGTGSHYEQYF.

The genes are TRBV6-1 and TRBJ1-5, with D unclear. CDR1 is MNHNS and CDR2 is SASEGT in the germline V gene. The CDR3 runs 13 residues. The V gene lost 3 bases and the J gene lost 4 bases, with 7 bases spanning the gap. CDR3 in amino acids: CASSDTTNQPQHF. The DNA of the CDR3 is TGTGCCAGCAGTGATACCACAAATCAGCCCCAGCATTTT.

J is TRBJ2-7 and V is TRBV11-2, with 10 bases identical to TRBD2. The trim removed 5 bases at V and 1 base at J, leaving 14 bases unmatched. Germline V CDR1 and CDR2: SGHAT, FQNNGV. The CDR3 contains 18 residues. The CDR3 sequence is CASSPEALAGVLSYEQYF. The CDR3 DNA follows: TGTGCCAGCAGCCCAGAGGCCCTAGCGGGGGTCCTTTCCTACGAGCAGTACTTC.

Only a few counts were recorded for this clone. This rearrangement joins TRBV14 to TRBJ1-1; 9 positions match TRBD1. This CDR3 region has 14 residues. CDR1 and CDR2 (germline): SGHDN, FVKESK. The junction had 3 bases not matched to a gene; V was cut back by 4 bases and J by 3 bases. The CDR3, as DNA: TGTGCCAGCAGCCCGGACAGGGGTTACACTGAAGCTTTCTTT. Encoded protein: CASSPDRGYTEAFF.

The V call is TRBV7-2, the J call TRBJ2-3; no reliable D call. This CDR3 has 13 residues. The germline gives CDR1 SGHTA, CDR2 FQGNSA. Trimming cost V 6 bases and J 0 bases, with 7 bases left between them. The CDR3 here is CASRSRSTDTQYF. CDR3 nucleotide sequence: TGTGCCAGCAGGAGCAGGAGCACAGATACGCAGTATTTT.

CDR3 protein: CASSVVRGSGELFF. CDR3 in DNA: TGTGCCAGCAGCGTAGTGAGGGGATCCGGGGAGCTGTTTTTT. The chain joins TRBV9 to TRBJ2-2, with D possibly being TRBD1 or TRBD2 (5 bases each). Trimming took 0 bases from V and 6 from J, leaving 9 bases between them. The CDR3 runs 14 residues. Germline V gene data show CDR1 as SGDLS and CDR2 as YYNGEE. Together with reference TRBV9 and TRBJ2-2, the CDR3 gives the full variable domain: DSGVTQTPKHLITATGQRVTLRCSPRSGDLSVYWYQQSLDQGLQFLIQYYNGEERAKGNILERFSAQQFPDLHSELNLSSLELGDSALYFCASSVVRGSGELFFGEGSRLTVL.